This TCR beta chain was identified during a study of vaccination and CD4 T cells after COVID-19. Across the study: Culture controls were given either a CEFX pool, an HIV-1 Nef pool, or no peptide.

Treatment here: roughly 11-day PBMC culture with coronavirus spike peptide pools or control peptides (ViraFEST assay). Antigen-specific T cells were expanded with peptide pools by ViraFEST, and TCRs were then sequenced. Medium was half-exchanged with fresh IL-2 medium on days 3 and 7. Sequencing of DNA taken from cultured CD4+ T cells relied on the Oncomine TCR Beta short-read assay. TCRdb used MiXCR to reprocess the PCR reads, holding one entry per CDR3 protein. The sample consists of about 10,000 distinct CDR3 sequences, roughly 40% of them appearing once. With regard to this clonotype: Antigen unknown.

The germline V gene has CDR1 MGHDK and CDR2 SYGVNS. This CDR3 comprises 12 residues. The germline V and J ends were trimmed by 6 bases and 0 bases, with 3 bases remaining between them. The rearrangement joins TRBV25-1 to TRBJ1-3, with D unresolved. This clonotype was obtained from a human donor who had recovered from COVID-19. Source material: CD4+ T cells from blood, cultured in vitro. The CDR3 DNA follows: TGTGCCAGCAGCTACTCTGGAAACACCATATATTTT. This sequence encodes CASSYSGNTIYF.